This T cell receptor (beta chain) was captured by sequencing in a study of EBV T-cell therapy then PD-1 blockade in nasopharyngeal carcinoma. As for this clone: What it binds is unknown.

Treatment defined: AdE1-LMPpoly-expanded autologous EBV-specific T-cell therapy followed by anti-PD-1 nivolumab. Clones were sequenced by immunoSEQ multiplex PCR, and TCRdb holds only the in-frame ones, with some missing. Here the sample spans 20,000 or so clones, 84% being singletons. The sequence was obtained from a man aged 35 to 55 with nasopharyngeal carcinoma. This specimen was CD8+ T cells from blood, taken around day 35 from a patient whose treatment included autologous EBV-specific T cells and nivolumab.

The CDR3 region is CASSEAWGRGDYEQYF. Here the CDR3 DNA reads TGTGCCAGCAGTGAAGCTTGGGGCAGGGGGGACTACGAGCAGTACTTC. This chain connects TRBV25-1 to TRBJ2-7; tentatively, D is TRBD1 (7 bases). This CDR3 comprises 16 residues. Trimming cost V 2 bases and J 3 bases, with 17 bases left between them. CDR1 is MGHDK, CDR2 SYGVNS, per germline.